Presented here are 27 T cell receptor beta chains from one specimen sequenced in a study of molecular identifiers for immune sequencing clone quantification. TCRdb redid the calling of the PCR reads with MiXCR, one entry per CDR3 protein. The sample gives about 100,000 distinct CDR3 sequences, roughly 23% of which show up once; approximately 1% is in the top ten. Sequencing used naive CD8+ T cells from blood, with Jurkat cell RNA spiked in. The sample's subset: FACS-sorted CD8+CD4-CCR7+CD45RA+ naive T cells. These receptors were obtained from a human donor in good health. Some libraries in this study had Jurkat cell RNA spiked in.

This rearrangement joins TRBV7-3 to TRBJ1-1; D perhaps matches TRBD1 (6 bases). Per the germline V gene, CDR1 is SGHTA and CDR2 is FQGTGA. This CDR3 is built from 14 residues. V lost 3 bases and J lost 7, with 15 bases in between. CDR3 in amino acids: CASSFNGGGGEAFF. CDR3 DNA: TGTGCCAGCAGCTTTAACGGGGGCGGTGGTGAAGCTTTCTTT.

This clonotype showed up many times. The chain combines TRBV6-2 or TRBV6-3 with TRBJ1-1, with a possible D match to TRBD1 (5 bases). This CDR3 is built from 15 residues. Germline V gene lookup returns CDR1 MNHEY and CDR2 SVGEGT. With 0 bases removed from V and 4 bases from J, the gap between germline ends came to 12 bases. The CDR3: CASSYSGTPGTEAFF. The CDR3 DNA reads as TGTGCCAGCAGTTACTCAGGGACCCCGGGCACTGAAGCTTTCTTT.

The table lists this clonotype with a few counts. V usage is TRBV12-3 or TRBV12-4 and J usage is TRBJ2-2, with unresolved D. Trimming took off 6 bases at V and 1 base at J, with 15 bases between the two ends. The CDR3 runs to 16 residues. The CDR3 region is CASRFLSWGNTGELFF. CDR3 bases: TGTGCCAGCAGATTCCTGTCGTGGGGGAACACCGGGGAGCTGTTTTTT.

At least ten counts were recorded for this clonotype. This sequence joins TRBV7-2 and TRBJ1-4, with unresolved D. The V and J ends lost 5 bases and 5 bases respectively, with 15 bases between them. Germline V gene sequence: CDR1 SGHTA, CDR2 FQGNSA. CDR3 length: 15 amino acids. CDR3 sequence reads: CASSHPGERNEKLFF. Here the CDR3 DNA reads TGTGCCAGCAGCCATCCCGGGGAAAGGAATGAAAAACTGTTTTTT.

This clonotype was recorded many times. The CDR3 here is CAWSVTGGGTDTQYF. Written as DNA, the CDR3 is TGTGCCTGGAGTGTAACCGGTGGGGGGACAGATACGCAGTATTTT. The chain couples TRBV30 to TRBJ2-3; D is possibly TRBD2 (6 bases). Trimming cost V 0 bases and J 3 bases, with 13 bases left between them. Germline CDR1 and CDR2: GTSNPN and SVGIG (reference sequence). This CDR3 has 15 residues.

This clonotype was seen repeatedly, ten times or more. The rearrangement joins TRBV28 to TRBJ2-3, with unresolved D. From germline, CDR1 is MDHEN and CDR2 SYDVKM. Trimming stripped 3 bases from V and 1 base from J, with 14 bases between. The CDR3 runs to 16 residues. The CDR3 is CASSFTVVRGTDTQYF. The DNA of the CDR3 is TGTGCCAGCAGTTTCACAGTGGTAAGAGGCACAGATACGCAGTATTTT. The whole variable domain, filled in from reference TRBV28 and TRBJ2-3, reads DVKVTQSSRYLVKRTGEKVFLECVQDMDHENMFWYRQDPGLGLRLIYFSYDVKMKEKGDIPEGYSVSREKKERFSLILESASTNQTSMYLCASSFTVVRGTDTQYFGPGTRLTVL.

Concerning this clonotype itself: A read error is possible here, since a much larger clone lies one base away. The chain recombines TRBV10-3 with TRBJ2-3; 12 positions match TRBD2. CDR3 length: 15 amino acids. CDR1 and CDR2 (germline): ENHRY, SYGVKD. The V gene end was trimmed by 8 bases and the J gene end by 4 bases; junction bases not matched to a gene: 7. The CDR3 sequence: CAIRLLAGGPDTQYF. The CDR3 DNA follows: TGTGCCATCCGTCTACTAGCGGGGGGTCCAGATACGCAGTATTTT.

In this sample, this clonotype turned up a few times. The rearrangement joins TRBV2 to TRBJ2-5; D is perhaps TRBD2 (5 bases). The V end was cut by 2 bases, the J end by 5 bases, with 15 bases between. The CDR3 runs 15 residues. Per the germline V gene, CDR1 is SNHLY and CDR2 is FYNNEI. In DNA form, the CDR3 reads TGTGCCAGCAGTGAATTCGGTTCTGGGGAGGAGACCCAGTACTTC. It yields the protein CASSEFGSGEETQYF.

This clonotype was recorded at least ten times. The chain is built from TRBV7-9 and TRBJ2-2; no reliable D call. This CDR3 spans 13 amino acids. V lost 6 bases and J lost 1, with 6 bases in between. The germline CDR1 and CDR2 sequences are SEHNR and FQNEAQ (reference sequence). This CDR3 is CASSHLNTGELFF. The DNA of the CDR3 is TGTGCCAGCAGTCACCTGAACACCGGGGAGCTGTTTTTT.

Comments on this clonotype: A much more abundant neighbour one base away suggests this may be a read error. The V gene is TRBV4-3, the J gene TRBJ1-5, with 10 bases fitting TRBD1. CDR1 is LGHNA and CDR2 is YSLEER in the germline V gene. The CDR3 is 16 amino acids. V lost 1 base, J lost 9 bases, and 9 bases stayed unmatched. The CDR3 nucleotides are TGCGCCAGCAGCCAAGCGGTGACAGGGGGCCTTCGGCCCCAGCATTTT. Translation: CASSQAVTGGLRPQHF.

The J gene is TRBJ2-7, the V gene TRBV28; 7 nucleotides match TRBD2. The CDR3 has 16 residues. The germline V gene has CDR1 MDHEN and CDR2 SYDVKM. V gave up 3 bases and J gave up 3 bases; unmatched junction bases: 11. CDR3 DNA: TGTGCCAGCAGTTTTCCACTTCGGGAGGAAAACTACGAGCAGTACTTC. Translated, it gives CASSFPLREENYEQYF. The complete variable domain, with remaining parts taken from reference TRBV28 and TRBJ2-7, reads DVKVTQSSRYLVKRTGEKVFLECVQDMDHENMFWYRQDPGLGLRLIYFSYDVKMKEKGDIPEGYSVSREKKERFSLILESASTNQTSMYLCASSFPLREENYEQYFGPGTRLTVT.

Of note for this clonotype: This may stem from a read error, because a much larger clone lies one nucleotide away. Written as DNA, the CDR3 is TGCAGTGCTAGACGAGGTCGGCCCCAGCATTTT. Amino acids: CSARRGRPQHF. The chain uses TRBV20-1 and TRBJ1-5; D call uncertain. The germline gives CDR1 DFQATT, CDR2 SNEGSKA (reference sequence). Trimming took off 2 bases at V and 9 bases at J, with 8 bases between the two ends. The CDR3 sequence is 11 residues long.

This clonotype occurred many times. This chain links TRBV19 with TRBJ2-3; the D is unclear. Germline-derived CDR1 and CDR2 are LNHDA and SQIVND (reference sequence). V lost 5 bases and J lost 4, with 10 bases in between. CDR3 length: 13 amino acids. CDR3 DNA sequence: TGTGCCAGTAGTGACCGCTGGGCAGATACGCAGTATTTT. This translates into CASSDRWADTQYF.

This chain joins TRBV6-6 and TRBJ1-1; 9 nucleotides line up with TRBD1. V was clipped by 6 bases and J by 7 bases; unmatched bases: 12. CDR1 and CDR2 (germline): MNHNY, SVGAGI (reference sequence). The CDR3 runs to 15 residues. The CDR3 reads CASRPTRDRALEAFF. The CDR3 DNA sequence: TGTGCCAGCAGGCCTACCCGGGACAGGGCCCTTGAAGCTTTCTTT.

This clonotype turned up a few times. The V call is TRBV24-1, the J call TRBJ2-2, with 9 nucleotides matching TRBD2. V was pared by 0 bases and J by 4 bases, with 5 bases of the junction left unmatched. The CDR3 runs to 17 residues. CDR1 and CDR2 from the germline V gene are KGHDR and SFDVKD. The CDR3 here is CATSDLPSGISTGELFF. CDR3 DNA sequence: TGTGCCACCAGTGATTTGCCTAGCGGGATTAGCACCGGGGAGCTGTTTTTT.

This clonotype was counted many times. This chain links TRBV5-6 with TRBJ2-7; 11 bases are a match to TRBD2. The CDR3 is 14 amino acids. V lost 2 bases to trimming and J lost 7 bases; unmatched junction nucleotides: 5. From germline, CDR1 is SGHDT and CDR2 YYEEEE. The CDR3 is CASSFLAGGGEQYF. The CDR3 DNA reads TGTGCCAGCAGCTTCCTAGCGGGGGGCGGTGAGCAGTACTTC.

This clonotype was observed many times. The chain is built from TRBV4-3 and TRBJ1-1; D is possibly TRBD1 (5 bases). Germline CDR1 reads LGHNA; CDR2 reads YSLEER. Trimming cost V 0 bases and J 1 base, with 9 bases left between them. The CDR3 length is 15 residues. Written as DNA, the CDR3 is TGCGCCAGCAGCCAAGATATGGGGGAGAACACTGAAGCTTTCTTT. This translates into CASSQDMGENTEAFF.

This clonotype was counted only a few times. In DNA form, the CDR3 reads TGTGCCAGCAGCTTAGTGGCGGTCTCTAGCACAGATACGCAGTATTTT. Protein product: CASSLVAVSSTDTQYF. The chain has TRBV11-2 and TRBJ2-3; D gene ambiguous. The CDR3 totals 16 residues. The V gene's germline CDR1 is SGHAT and CDR2 FQNNGV. Trimming took 1 base from V and 0 from J, leaving 11 bases between them.

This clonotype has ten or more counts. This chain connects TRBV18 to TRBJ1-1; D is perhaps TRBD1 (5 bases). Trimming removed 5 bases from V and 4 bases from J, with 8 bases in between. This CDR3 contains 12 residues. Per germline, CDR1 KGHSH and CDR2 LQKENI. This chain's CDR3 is CASSAQGTEAFF. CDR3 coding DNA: TGTGCCAGCTCAGCGCAGGGCACTGAAGCTTTCTTT.

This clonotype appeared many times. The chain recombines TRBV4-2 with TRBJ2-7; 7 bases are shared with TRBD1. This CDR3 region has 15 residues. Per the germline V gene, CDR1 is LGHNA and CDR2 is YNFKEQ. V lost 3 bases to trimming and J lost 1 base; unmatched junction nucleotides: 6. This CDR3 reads CASSQEDRLSYEQYF. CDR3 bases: TGTGCCAGCAGCCAGGAGGACAGGCTATCCTACGAGCAGTACTTC.

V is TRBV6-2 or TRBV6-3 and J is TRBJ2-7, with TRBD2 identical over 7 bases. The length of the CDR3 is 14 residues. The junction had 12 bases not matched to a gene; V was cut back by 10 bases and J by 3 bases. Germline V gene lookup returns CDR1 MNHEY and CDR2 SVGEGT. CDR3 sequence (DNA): TGTGCCACCAAACTCGCGGGGGACTACTACGAGCAGTACTTC. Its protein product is CATKLAGDYYEQYF.

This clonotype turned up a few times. The CDR3 DNA follows: TGTGCCAGTAGTATCGGGGTCGCAGTTTTCTTT. Its protein product is CASSIGVAVFF. The chain joins TRBV19 to TRBJ1-1; D is unclear. Trimming took 3 bases from V and 13 from J, leaving 12 bases between them. Germline CDR1 LNHDA, CDR2 SQIVND (reference sequence). The length of the CDR3 is 11 residues.

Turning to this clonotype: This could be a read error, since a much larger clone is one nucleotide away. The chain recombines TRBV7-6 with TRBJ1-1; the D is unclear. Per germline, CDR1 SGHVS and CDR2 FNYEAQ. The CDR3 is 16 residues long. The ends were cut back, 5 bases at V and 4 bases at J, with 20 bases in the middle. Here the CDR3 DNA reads TGTGCCAGCAGCATAGGGTCCTTTCCCGTTCGCACTGAAGCTTTCTTT. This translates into CASSIGSFPVRTEAFF.

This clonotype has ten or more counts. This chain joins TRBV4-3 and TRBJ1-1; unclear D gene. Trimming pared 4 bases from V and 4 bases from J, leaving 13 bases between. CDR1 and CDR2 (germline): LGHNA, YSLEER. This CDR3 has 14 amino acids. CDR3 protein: CASSPQVGFTEAFF. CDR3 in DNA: TGCGCCAGCAGCCCCCAGGTAGGGTTCACTGAAGCTTTCTTT.

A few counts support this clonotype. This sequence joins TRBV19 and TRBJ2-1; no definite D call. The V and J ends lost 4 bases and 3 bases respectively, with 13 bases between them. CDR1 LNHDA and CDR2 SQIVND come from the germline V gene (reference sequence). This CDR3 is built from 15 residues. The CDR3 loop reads CASSRLLYGYNEQFF. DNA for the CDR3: TGTGCCAGTAGTAGGCTCCTATATGGCTACAATGAGCAGTTCTTC. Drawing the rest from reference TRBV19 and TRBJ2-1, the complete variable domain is DGGITQSPKYLFRKEGQNVTLSCEQNLNHDAMYWYRQDPGQGLRLIYYSQIVNDFQKGDIAEGYSVSREKKESFPLTVTSAQKNPTAFYLCASSRLLYGYNEQFFGPGTRLTVL.

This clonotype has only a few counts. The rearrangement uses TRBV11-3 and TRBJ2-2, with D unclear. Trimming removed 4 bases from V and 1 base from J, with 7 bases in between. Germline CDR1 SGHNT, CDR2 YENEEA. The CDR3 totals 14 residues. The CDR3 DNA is TGTGCCAGCAGCTCCACAAGGAACACCGGGGAGCTGTTTTTT. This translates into CASSSTRNTGELFF.

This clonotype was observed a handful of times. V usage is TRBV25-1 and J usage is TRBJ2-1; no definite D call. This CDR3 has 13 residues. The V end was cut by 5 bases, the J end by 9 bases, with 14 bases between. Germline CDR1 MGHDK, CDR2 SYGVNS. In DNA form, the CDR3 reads TGTGCCAGCAGTCGGGCCACGGAAAGTGAGCAGTTCTTC. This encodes CASSRATESEQFF.